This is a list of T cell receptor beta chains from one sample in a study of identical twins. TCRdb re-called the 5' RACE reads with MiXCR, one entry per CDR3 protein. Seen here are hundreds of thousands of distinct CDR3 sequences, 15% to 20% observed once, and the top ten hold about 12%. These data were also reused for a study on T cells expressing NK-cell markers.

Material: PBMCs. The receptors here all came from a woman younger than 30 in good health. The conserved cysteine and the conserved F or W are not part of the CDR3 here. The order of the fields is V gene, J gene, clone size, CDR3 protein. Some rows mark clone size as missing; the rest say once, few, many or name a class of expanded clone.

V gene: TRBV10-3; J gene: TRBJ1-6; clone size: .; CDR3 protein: AISESAGHYNSPLH
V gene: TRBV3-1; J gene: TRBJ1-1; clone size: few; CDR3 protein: ASSPVTGFGGTEAF
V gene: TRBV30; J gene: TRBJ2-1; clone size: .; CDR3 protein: AWTVRNEQF
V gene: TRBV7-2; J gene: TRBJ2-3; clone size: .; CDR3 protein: ASSVSGSRIDTQY
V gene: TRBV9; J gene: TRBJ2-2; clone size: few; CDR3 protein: ASSVEASGANTGELF
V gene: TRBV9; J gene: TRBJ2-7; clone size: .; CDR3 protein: ASSGFPGLPSEQY
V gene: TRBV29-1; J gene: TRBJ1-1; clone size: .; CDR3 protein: SVGKLNTEAF
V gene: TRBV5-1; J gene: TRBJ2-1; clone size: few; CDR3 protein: ASRLLSGVINEQF
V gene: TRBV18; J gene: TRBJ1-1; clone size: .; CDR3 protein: ASSPALGAEAF
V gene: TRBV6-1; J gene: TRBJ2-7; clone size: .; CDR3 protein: ATPRGRGRYEQY
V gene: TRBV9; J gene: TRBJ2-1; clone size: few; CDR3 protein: ASSPSGTLSDEQF
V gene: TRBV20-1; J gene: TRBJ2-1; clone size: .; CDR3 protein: STDLGLAGVEQF
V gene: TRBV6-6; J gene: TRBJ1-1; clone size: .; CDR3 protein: ASSYLEGYGF
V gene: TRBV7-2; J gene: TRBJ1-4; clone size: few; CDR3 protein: ASSLMSGVEKLF
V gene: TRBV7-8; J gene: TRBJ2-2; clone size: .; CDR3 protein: ASSSVTGATGELF
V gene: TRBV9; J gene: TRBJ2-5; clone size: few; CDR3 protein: ASSVGPGQGAETQY
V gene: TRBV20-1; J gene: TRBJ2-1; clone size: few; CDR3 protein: SAQSREGYNEQF
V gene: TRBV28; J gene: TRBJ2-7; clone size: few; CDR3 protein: ASSLRGYGLGEQY
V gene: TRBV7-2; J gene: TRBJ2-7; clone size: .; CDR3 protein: ASSLEAFIIEQY
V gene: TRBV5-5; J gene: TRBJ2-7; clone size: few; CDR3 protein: ASSTLAGPSYEQY
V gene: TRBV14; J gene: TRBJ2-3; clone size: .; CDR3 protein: ASSPLRADTQY
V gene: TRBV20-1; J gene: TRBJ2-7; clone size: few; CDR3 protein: SARDRVNPSEQY